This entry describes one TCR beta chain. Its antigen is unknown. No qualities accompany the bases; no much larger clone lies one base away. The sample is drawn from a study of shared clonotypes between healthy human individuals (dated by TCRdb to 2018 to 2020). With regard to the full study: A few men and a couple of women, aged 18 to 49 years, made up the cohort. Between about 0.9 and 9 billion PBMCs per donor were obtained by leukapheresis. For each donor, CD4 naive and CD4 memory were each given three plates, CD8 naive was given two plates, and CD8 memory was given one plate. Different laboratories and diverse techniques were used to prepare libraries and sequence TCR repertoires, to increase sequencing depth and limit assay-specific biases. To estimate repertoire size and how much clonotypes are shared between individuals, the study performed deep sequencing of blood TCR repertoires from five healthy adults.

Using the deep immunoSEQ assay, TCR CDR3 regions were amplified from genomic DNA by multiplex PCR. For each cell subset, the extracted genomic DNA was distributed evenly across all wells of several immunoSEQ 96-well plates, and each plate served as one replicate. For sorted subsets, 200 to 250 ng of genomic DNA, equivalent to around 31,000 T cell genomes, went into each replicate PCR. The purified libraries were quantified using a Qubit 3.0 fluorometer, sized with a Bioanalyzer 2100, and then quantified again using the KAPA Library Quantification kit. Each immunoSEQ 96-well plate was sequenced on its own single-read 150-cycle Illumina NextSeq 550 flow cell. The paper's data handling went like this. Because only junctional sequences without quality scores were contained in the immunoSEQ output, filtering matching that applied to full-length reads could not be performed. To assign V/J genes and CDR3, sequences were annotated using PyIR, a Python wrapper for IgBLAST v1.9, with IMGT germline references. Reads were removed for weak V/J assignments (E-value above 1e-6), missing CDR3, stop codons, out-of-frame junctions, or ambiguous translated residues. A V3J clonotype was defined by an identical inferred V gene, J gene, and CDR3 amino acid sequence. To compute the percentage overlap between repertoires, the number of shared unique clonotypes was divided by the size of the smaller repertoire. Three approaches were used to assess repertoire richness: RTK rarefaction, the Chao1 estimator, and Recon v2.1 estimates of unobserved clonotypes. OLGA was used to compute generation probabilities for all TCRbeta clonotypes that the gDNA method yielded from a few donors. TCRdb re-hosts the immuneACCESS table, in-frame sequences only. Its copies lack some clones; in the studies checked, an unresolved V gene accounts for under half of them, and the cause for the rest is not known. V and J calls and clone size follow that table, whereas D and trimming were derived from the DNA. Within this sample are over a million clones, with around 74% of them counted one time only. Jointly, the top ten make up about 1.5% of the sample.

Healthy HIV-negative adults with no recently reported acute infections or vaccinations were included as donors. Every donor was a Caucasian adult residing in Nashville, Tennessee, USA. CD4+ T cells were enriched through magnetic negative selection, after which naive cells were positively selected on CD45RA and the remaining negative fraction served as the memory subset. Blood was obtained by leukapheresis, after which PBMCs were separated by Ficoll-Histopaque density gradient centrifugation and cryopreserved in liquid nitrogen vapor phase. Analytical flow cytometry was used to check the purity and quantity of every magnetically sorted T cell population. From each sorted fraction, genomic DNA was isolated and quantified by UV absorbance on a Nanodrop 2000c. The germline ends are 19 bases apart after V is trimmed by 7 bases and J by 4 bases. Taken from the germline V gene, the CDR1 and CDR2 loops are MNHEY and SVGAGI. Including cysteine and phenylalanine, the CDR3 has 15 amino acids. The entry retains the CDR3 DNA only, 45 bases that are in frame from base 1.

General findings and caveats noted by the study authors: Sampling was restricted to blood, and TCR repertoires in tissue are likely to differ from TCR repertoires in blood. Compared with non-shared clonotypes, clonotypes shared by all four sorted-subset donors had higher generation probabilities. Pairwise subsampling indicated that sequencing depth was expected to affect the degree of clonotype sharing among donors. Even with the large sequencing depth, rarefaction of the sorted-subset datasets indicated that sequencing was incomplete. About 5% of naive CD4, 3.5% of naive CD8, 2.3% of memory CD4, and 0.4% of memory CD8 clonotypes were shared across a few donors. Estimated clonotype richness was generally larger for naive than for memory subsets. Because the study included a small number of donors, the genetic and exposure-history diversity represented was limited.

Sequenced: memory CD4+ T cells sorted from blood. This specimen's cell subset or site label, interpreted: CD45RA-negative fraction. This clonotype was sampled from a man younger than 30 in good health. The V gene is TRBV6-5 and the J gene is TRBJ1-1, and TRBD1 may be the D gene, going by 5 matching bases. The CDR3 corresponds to CASIYNYRGTTEAFF. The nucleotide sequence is TGTGCCAGCATCTATAATTATCGGGGCACCACTGAAGCTTTCTTT.